Listed here are 23 T cell receptor beta chains from one sample, sequenced in a study of PD-1 blockade in classical Hodgkin lymphoma. Time point reported: newly diagnosed, previously untreated cHL patient sample. The CD4+ T cells used were purified from thawed PBMCs through magnetic negative selection. Assay used: immunoSEQ multiplex PCR; TCRdb lists only in-frame clones, some missing. The table records 25,000 to 30,000 clones, around 92% of them present only once. Source material: CD4+ T cells from blood. All receptors come from a human donor with classical Hodgkin lymphoma.

This clone was recorded only once. The chain uses TRBV7-6 and TRBJ2-2; TRBD2 matches 7 bases. CDR3 size: 14 residues. The V segment lost 6 bases and the J segment 3 bases; nucleotides outside the gene matches: 4. Germline CDR1 reads SGHVS; CDR2 reads FNYEAQ. The CDR3 bases are TGTGCCAGCAGGTACAGCGGGGACACCGGGGAGCTGTTTTTT. Translation gives CASRYSGDTGELFF.

The V gene is TRBV6-1, the J gene TRBJ2-7; TRBD1 matches at 7 bases. V shed 6 bases and J 3 bases; nucleotides not matched to a gene: 14. CDR1 and CDR2 from the germline V gene are MNHNS and SASEGT. The CDR3 extends over 16 amino acids. The CDR3 region is CASREFQGVGYYEQYF. Written as DNA, the CDR3 is TGTGCCAGCAGAGAATTCCAGGGGGTTGGCTACTACGAGCAGTACTTC.

V gene TRBV10-3 combines with J gene TRBJ2-7; D is unclear. The CDR3 extends over 11 amino acids. Germline lookup yields CDR1 ENHRY and CDR2 SYGVKD. Between the trimmed V and J ends, which lost 6 bases and 0 bases, there was a span of 3 bases. CDR3 loop: CAISPSYEQYF. The CDR3 coding sequence is TGTGCCATCAGCCCCTCCTACGAGCAGTACTTC.

The chain combines TRBV1 with TRBJ2-7; the DNA was not compared with TRBD2, the D call given in the table. TRBV1 is recorded as a pseudogene. The CDR3 runs to 19 residues. CDR3 nucleotides: TGCACCAGCAGCCAAGGGGCCCCCCCGACTAGCGGGAAATTCTACGAGCAGTACTTC. Translating it yields CTSSQGAPPTSGKFYEQYF.

The chain joins TRBV7-8 to TRBJ2-1; the match to TRBD1 covers 9 bases. This CDR3 contains 15 residues. From germline, CDR1 is SGHVS and CDR2 FQNEAQ. V shed 5 bases and J 5 bases; nucleotides not matched to a gene: 7. Here the CDR3 DNA reads TGTGCCAGCAGCCGGACAGGGGTACAACACAATGAGCAGTTCTTC. Residues: CASSRTGVQHNEQFF.

This chain links TRBV6-1 with TRBJ1-4; a possible D gene is TRBD1 (5 bases). CDR1 is MNHNS, CDR2 SASEGT, per germline. The V and J ends lost 5 bases and 10 bases respectively, with 14 bases between them. CDR3 length: 13 amino acids. CDR3 bases: TGTGCCAGCAGTCCGTCCCGGCAGGGAAAACTGTTTTTT. As protein: CASSPSRQGKLFF.

The DNA for the CDR3 is TGTGCCAGCAGCGCGGACACATCCAACACTGAAGCTTTCTTT. Translating gives CASSADTSNTEAFF. This chain connects TRBV11-3 to TRBJ1-1; possible D gene TRBD1, 5 bases. The CDR3 totals 14 residues. Germline CDR1 is SGHNT and CDR2 is YENEEA. With 5 bases removed from V and 2 bases from J, the gap between germline ends came to 12 bases.

V gene TRBV7-2 combines with J gene TRBJ2-7; a weak D match, TRBD2 (7 bases). V lost 5 bases, J lost 0 bases, and 14 bases lay in between. Germline-derived CDR1 and CDR2 are SGHTA and FQGNSA. The CDR3 has 15 amino acids. CDR3 sequence reads: CASSRGGALSYEQYF. The CDR3 region has the DNA TGTGCCAGCAGCCGAGGGGGGGCTCTCTCCTACGAGCAGTACTTC.

For the CDR3, the DNA is TGTGCCAGCAGTGTCGGGAGGAATCAGCCCCAGCATTTT. As protein: CASSVGRNQPQHF. This rearrangement joins TRBV6-5 to TRBJ1-5; D ambiguous. The CDR3 consists of 13 residues. Trimming took off 5 bases at V and 4 bases at J, with 9 bases between the two ends. Germline V gene lookup returns CDR1 MNHEY and CDR2 SVGAGI.

This chain links TRBV28 with TRBJ2-2; the D is unclear. Between the trimmed V and J ends, which lost 3 bases and 6 bases, there was a span of 8 bases. In germline, CDR1 is MDHEN, CDR2 SYDVKM. This CDR3 is built from 13 residues. Here the CDR3 DNA reads TGTGCCAGCAGTTTCAATTTGGCCGGGGAGCTGTTTTTT. Protein sequence: CASSFNLAGELFF.

This clone was found a few times. V is TRBV28 and J is TRBJ1-1; 7 bases fit TRBD1. The germline gives CDR1 MDHEN, CDR2 SYDVKM. This CDR3 has 15 amino acids. V dropped 5 bases and J dropped 3; count of bases not matched to a gene: 9. The CDR3 DNA follows: TGTGCCAGCAGTCCACCCCAGGGGGGCTACACTGAAGCTTTCTTT. It translates to CASSPPQGGYTEAFF.

This sequence joins TRBV4-1 and TRBJ2-2, with 8 nucleotides matching TRBD2. Germline V gene sequence: CDR1 MGHRA, CDR2 YSYEKL. This CDR3 region has 18 residues. The junction had 11 bases not matched to a gene; V was cut back by 0 bases and J by 5 bases. CDR3 sequence (DNA): TGCGCCAGCAGCCAAGATTGGGCTAGCGGGTCTCTTACCGGGGAGCTGTTTTTT. It codes for CASSQDWASGSLTGELFF.

This chain connects TRBV18 to TRBJ2-7; D unclear. This CDR3 contains 14 residues. Germline CDR1 reads KGHSH; CDR2 reads LQKENI. The V and J ends lost 1 base and 2 bases respectively, with 9 bases between them. The CDR3 bases are TGTGCCAGCTCACCACGGGTAGCAGCCTACGAGCAGTACTTC. It translates to CASSPRVAAYEQYF.

The chain has TRBV7-2 and TRBJ2-3; TRBD2 agrees at 10 bases. This CDR3 is built from 17 residues. CDR1 and CDR2 from the germline V gene are SGHTA and FQGNSA. With 2 bases clipped from V and 4 bases from J, the junction kept 9 bases outside the gene matches. The CDR3, as DNA: TGTGCCAGCAGCTTACAGGCTAGCGGGAGTAGTGCAGATACGCAGTATTTT. Its protein is CASSLQASGSSADTQYF.

The genes are TRBV5-1 and TRBJ2-7; D may be TRBD2 (6 bases). The CDR3 extends over 15 amino acids. Germline lookup yields CDR1 SGHRS and CDR2 YFSETQ. Trimming left V 0 bases short and J 4 bases short, with 14 bases between. CDR3 sequence: CASSLAGDSLYEQYF. The DNA of the CDR3 is TGCGCCAGCAGCTTGGCCGGGGACTCCCTATACGAGCAGTACTTC.

The V gene is TRBV7-2, the J gene TRBJ2-7; D gene uncertain. The CDR3 contains 12 residues. V dropped 4 bases and J dropped 0 bases, with 4 bases sitting between them. CDR1 and CDR2 from the germline V gene are SGHTA and FQGNSA. CDR3 region: CASSSSSYEQYF. DNA for the CDR3: TGTGCCAGCAGCTCCTCCTCCTACGAGCAGTACTTC.

The chain combines TRBV29-1 with TRBJ2-3; TRBD1 might be the D (5 bases). Germline lookup yields CDR1 SQVTM and CDR2 ANQGSEA. The CDR3 extends over 15 amino acids. V lost 2 bases and J 1 base, leaving 13 bases between the germline ends. CDR3: CSVERQGLGTDTQYF. As DNA, the CDR3 is TGCAGCGTTGAAAGGCAGGGCCTTGGCACAGATACGCAGTATTTT.

V usage is TRBV19 and J usage is TRBJ1-1; tentative D call: TRBD1 (6 bases). This CDR3 has 18 residues. The germline gives CDR1 LNHDA, CDR2 SQIVND (reference sequence). The ends were cut back, 3 bases at V and 0 bases at J, with 20 bases in the middle. The chain's CDR3 is CASSMGSGARSMNTEAFF. The CDR3 region has the DNA TGTGCCAGTAGTATGGGGTCGGGGGCCCGGTCCATGAACACTGAAGCTTTCTTT.

This clone occurred once. V and J are TRBV14 and TRBJ2-7; the match to TRBD2 covers 10 bases. The CDR3 covers 15 residues. CDR1 and CDR2 from the germline V gene are SGHDN and FVKESK. Trimming cost V 3 bases and J 6 bases; bases outside gene matches: 8. CDR3 amino acids: CASSQISSGSTEQYF. The CDR3 DNA reads as TGTGCCAGCAGCCAGATATCTAGCGGGAGTACCGAGCAGTACTTC.

The chain carries TRBV6-1 and TRBJ2-1; 11 bases agree with TRBD1. Germline CDR1 MNHNS, CDR2 SASEGT. The CDR3 length is 15 residues. V shed 2 bases and J 5 bases; nucleotides not matched to a gene: 2. The CDR3 reads CASSEPGQGDNEQFF. Here the CDR3 DNA reads TGTGCCAGCAGTGAACCGGGACAGGGGGACAATGAGCAGTTCTTC.

V usage is TRBV11-3 and J usage is TRBJ2-5, with TRBD2 matching 8 bases. The CDR3 length is 16 residues. The J segment lost 5 bases and the V segment lost 3 bases, leaving 11 bases of the junction unmatched. Germline V CDR1 and CDR2: SGHNT, YENEEA. CDR3 loop: CASSFGREGALETQYF. The CDR3 nucleotides are TGTGCCAGCAGCTTCGGACGGGAGGGAGCTTTGGAGACCCAGTACTTC. The entire variable domain, with the rest obtained from reference TRBV11-3 and TRBJ2-5, is as follows: EAGVVQSPRYKIIEKKQPVAFWCNPISGHNTLYWYLQNLGQGPELLIRYENEEAVDDSQLPKDRFSAERLKGVDSTLKIQPAELGDSAVYLCASSFGREGALETQYFGPGTRLLVL.

On this clone itself: The junction departs from germline at one end; a sequencing error may be responsible. V usage is TRBV7-9 and J usage is TRBJ1-4; possibly TRBD1 for D (6 bases). CDR1 and CDR2 (germline): SEHNR, FQNEAQ (reference sequence). The CDR3 runs to 14 residues. CDR3 DNA: TGTGCCAGCAGCCCCGGGACAACTACTGAAAAACTGTTTTTT. This codes for CASSPGTTTEKLFF. Using reference TRBV7-9 and TRBJ1-4 for the parts outside the CDR3, the full variable domain is DTGVSQNPRHKITKRGQNVTFRCDPISEHNRLYWYRQTLGQGPEFLTYFQNEAQLEKSRLLSDRFSAERPKGSFSTLEIQRTEQGDSAMYLCASSPGTTTEKLFFGSGTQLSVL.

V usage is TRBV7-2 and J usage is TRBJ1-5; 11 positions agree with TRBD1. Germline lookup yields CDR1 SGHTA and CDR2 FQGNSA. The CDR3 is 15 residues long. V lost 5 bases, J lost 5 bases, and 5 bases stayed unmatched. The CDR3 reads CASSPRTGGDQPQHF. CDR3 coding DNA: TGTGCCAGCAGCCCAAGGACAGGGGGCGATCAGCCCCAGCATTTT.